This is a list of T cell receptor beta chains from one sample in a study of CD8 T cells in Susac syndrome. TCRdb reprocessed the immunoSEQ multiplex PCR reads with MiXCR, giving one entry per CDR3 protein. This table holds about 120,000 distinct CDR3 sequences, about nine tenths found once. Sequenced: CD4+ T cells from PBMCs. These receptors were taken from a human donor in good health. The CDR3 runs from the conserved cysteine through the conserved F or W. D genes are given only for firm matches. Only some rows state a clone size, as once, few, many or a class for expanded clones.

j_call | clone_size | cdr3_length | v_call | d_call | cdr3_aa | cdr3_nt
TRBJ2-2 | . | 13 | TRBV27 | . | CASSFGTPGSCFF | .
TRBJ1-2 | . | 14 | TRBV3-1 | TRBD1 | CASSHATGVYGYTF | TGTGCCAGCAGCCATGCGACAGGGGTATACGGCTACACCTTC
TRBJ2-1 | . | 14 | TRBV20-1 | . | CSARRGSTYNEQFF | TGCAGTGCTAGGCGCGGGTCGACCTACAATGAGCAGTTCTTC
TRBJ2-3 | . | 15 | TRBV11-2 | TRBD1 | CASTEGGRGTDTQYF | TGTGCCAGCACCGAAGGGGGCAGGGGCACAGATACGCAGTATTTT
TRBJ2-5 | . | 14 | TRBV6-1 | TRBD1 | CASKAGTGGETQYF | TGTGCCAGCAAGGCCGGGACAGGGGGGGAGACCCAGTACTTC
TRBJ1-6 | . | 14 | TRBV7-3 | TRBD1 | CASSLGGGNSPLHF | TGTGCCAGCAGCTTGGGAGGGGGCAATTCACCCCTCCACTTT
TRBJ1-1 | . | 13 | TRBV7-2 | . | CASSSGSHTEAFF | TGTGCCAGCAGCTCGGGGTCTCACACTGAAGCTTTCTTT
TRBJ2-1 | . | 19 | TRBV6-2/TRBV6-3 | TRBD1 | CASRNTGTGVSGSYNEQFF | TGTGCCAGCAGGAATACCGGGACAGGGGTCTCGGGCTCCTACAATGAGCAGTTCTTC
TRBJ2-3 | once | 13 | TRBV9 | . | CASSVPGTDTQYF | TGTGCCAGCAGCGTCCCAGGCACAGATACGCAGTATTTT
TRBJ1-4 | once | 14 | TRBV12-3/TRBV12-4 | TRBD1 | CASSLRTGREKLFF | TGTGCCAGCAGTTTACGGACAGGGCGAGAAAAACTGTTTTTT
TRBJ2-7 | few | 14 | TRBV7-9 | . | CASSYRESSYEQYF | TGTGCCAGCAGCTACAGGGAGAGCTCCTACGAGCAGTACTTC
TRBJ2-1 | . | 16 | TRBV20-1 | TRBD2 | CSARPRLAGVRYEQFF | TGCAGTGCTAGACCCCGACTAGCGGGAGTTCGATATGAGCAGTTCTTC
TRBJ2-4 | once | 16 | TRBV18 | TRBD1 | CASSPPGQAAKNIQYF | TGTGCCAGCTCACCACCCGGACAGGCAGCCAAAAACATTCAGTACTTC
TRBJ2-7 | . | 17 | TRBV3-1 | TRBD1 | CASSPPLPGQGMREQYF | TGTGCCAGCAGCCCACCTTTACCGGGACAGGGAATGCGCGAGCAGTACTTC
TRBJ1-4 | . | 16 | TRBV4-3 | . | CASSQGGRAGSKKLFF | TGCGCCAGCAGCCAAGGTGGCAGGGCCGGGAGTAAAAAACTGTTTTTT
TRBJ2-1 | . | 14 | TRBV28 | . | CASTARQRGNEQFF | TGTGCCAGCACGGCTCGACAGAGGGGCAATGAGCAGTTCTTC
TRBJ1-4 | . | 12 | TRBV12-3/TRBV12-4 | . | CASSWDDEKLFF | TGTGCCAGCAGCTGGGATGATGAAAAACTGTTTTTT
TRBJ2-3 | . | 15 | TRBV20-1 | . | CSAGAPGVNPDTQYF | TGCAGTGCAGGCGCACCGGGGGTGAACCCAGATACGCAGTATTTT
TRBJ1-4 | . | 14 | TRBV5-6 | TRBD1 | CASSLDRVNEKLFF | TGTGCCAGCAGCCTAGACAGGGTTAATGAAAAACTGTTTTTT
TRBJ2-4 | . | 18 | TRBV5-1 | TRBD2 | CASSFGLKTSGSRDIQYF | TGCGCCAGCAGCTTTGGTTTAAAGACTAGCGGGAGTCGAGACATTCAGTACTTC
TRBJ1-1 | . | 15 | TRBV14 | . | CASSQDRGVVTEAFF | TGTGCCAGCAGCCAAGACAGGGGAGTCGTCACTGAAGCTTTCTTT
TRBJ1-5 | . | 14 | TRBV20-1 | . | CSAPSDSQDQPQHF | TGCAGTGCTCCATCCGACAGCCAAGATCAGCCCCAGCATTTT
TRBJ1-1 | . | 14 | TRBV12-3/TRBV12-4 | . | CASTWVQGDTEAFF | TGTGCCAGCACCTGGGTACAGGGAGACACTGAAGCTTTCTTT
TRBJ1-1 | . | 14 | TRBV20-1 | TRBD1 | CSARDRAFRDEAFF | TGCAGTGCTAGGGACAGGGCCTTTCGGGATGAAGCTTTCTTT
TRBJ2-3 | . | 15 | TRBV13 | . | CASSLPLPGTDTQYF | TGTGCCAGCAGCTTACCCCTTCCAGGCACAGATACGCAGTATTTT
TRBJ2-5 | . | 14 | TRBV5-1 | TRBD2 | CASTLVAGQETQYF | TGCGCCAGCACCTTGGTAGCGGGACAAGAGACCCAGTACTTC
TRBJ2-7 | . | 15 | TRBV7-2 | TRBD2 | CASTPAGGSSYEQYF | TGTGCCAGCACCCCGGCGGGGGGGAGCTCCTACGAGCAGTACTTC
TRBJ1-1 | . | 14 | TRBV20-1 | . | CSARDRGRGTEAFF | TGCAGTGCTAGAGATCGGGGACGAGGCACTGAAGCTTTCTTT
TRBJ2-7 | . | 13 | TRBV2 | TRBD1 | CASKGTETREQYF | TGTGCCAGCAAGGGGACAGAAACCCGCGAGCAGTACTTC
TRBJ1-1 | once | 15 | TRBV18 | TRBD1 | CASSPETGARTEAFF | TGTGCCAGCTCACCAGAGACAGGGGCGAGGACTGAAGCTTTCTTT
TRBJ1-1 | . | 18 | TRBV5-1 | . | CASSLGFRDGPLGTEAFF | TGCGCCAGCAGCTTGGGGTTCCGGGACGGCCCCCTAGGGACTGAAGCTTTCTTT
TRBJ1-2 | . | 13 | TRBV27 | . | CASSFQGSYGYTF | TGTGCCAGCAGTTTTCAGGGGTCCTATGGCTACACCTTC
TRBJ2-1 | once | 16 | TRBV4-3 | TRBD1 | CASSSKTGSGYNEQFF | TGCGCCAGCAGCTCCAAGACAGGGTCTGGCTACAATGAGCAGTTCTTC
TRBJ2-1 | . | 12 | TRBV19 | . | CASTAWTNEQFF | TGTGCCAGTACTGCCTGGACTAATGAGCAGTTCTTC
TRBJ1-1 | once | 13 | TRBV5-1 | TRBD1 | CASSFQGAVGAFF | TGCGCCAGCAGCTTCCAGGGGGCCGTGGGAGCTTTCTTT
TRBJ1-4 | . | 13 | TRBV9 | . | CASSVGGDEKLFF | TGTGCCAGCAGCGTAGGGGGGGATGAAAAACTGTTTTTT
TRBJ2-2 | . | 14 | TRBV20-1 | . | CSAIPGVDTGELFF | TGCAGTGCTATCCCGGGAGTGGACACCGGGGAGCTGTTTTTT
TRBJ2-1 | . | 14 | TRBV19 | TRBD1 | CASSPGTGGNEQFF | TGTGCCAGTAGCCCCGGGACAGGGGGGAATGAGCAGTTCTTC
TRBJ2-6 | . | 16 | TRBV4-2 | . | CASSQGPSAGANVLTF | TGTGCCAGCAGCCAAGGTCCCAGTGCCGGGGCCAACGTCCTGACTTTC
TRBJ1-5 | . | 15 | TRBV28 | . | CASSPTLMINQPQHF | TGTGCCAGCAGTCCGACTTTGATGATTAATCAGCCCCAGCATTTT
TRBJ1-1 | . | 16 | TRBV6-5 | TRBD1 | CASSSPAGQKNTEAFF | TGTGCCAGCAGTTCCCCCGCGGGACAGAAGAACACTGAAGCTTTCTTT
TRBJ2-5 | once | 18 | TRBV7-2 | TRBD2 | CASSSEGLAGVNQETQYF | TGTGCCAGCAGCTCTGAGGGACTAGCGGGCGTGAACCAAGAGACCCAGTACTTC